This T cell receptor (beta chain) was sequenced for a study of PD-L1 blockade in urothelial cancer. Overall study: Around 2014 therapy began: atezolizumab 1,200 mg intravenously every 3 weeks. It was at 3 weeks (second dose) and 6 weeks after treatment start that blood was analyzed.

Time point: pretreatment peripheral blood. The CDR3 length is 12 residues. Germline V gene lookup returns CDR1 SGHTA and CDR2 FQGNSA. V was shortened by 6 bases and J by 10 bases, with 13 bases between the two germline ends. The table came from immunoSEQ multiplex PCR; TCRdb's copy has only in-frame clones and leaves some out. Of about 95,000 clones detected, around 87% appear once; the ten largest clones hold roughly 2%. The receptor was derived from a man aged 55 to 70 with urothelial cancer. The genes are TRBV7-2 and TRBJ2-1, with D unclear. The material sequenced was PBMCs, taken around atezolizumab (anti-PD-L1) treatment. The CDR3 bases are TGTGCCAGCAGTTCGGGTTCGTGGGAGCAGTTCTTC. This codes for CASSSGSWEQFF.